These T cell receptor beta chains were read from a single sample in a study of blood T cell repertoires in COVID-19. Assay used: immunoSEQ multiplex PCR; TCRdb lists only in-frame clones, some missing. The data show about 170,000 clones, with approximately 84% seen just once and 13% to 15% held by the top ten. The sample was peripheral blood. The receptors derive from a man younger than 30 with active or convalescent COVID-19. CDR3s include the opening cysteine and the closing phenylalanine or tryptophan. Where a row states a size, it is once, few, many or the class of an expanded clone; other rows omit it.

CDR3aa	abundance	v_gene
CASSDRGGVSGELFF	-	TRBV11-3
CASISGTGVRNTEAFF	-	TRBV5-8
CASSSNSGRATSYNEQFF	few	TRBV19
CASSTDRTKTTTQFF	once	TRBV2
CASSLEAAVAYGYTF	-	TRBV7-2
CASSLVSVTSKNNEQFF	-	TRBV7-6
CASSYDIEETQYF	once	TRBV6-5
CASTGSYGKSNQPQHF	-	TRBV6-6
CASSTRDRGRSETQYF	-	TRBV19
CSVTTSNYYNEQFF	-	TRBV29-1
CASSLVPGGRETQYF	-	TRBV5-1
CASSLVGQVEAFF	-	TRBV12-3/TRBV12-4
CASSLNRDRAEQYF	-	TRBV5-1
CASSQVGLAEGYYEQYF	-	TRBV4-1
CASSPSYEQYF	-	TRBV12-3/TRBV12-4
CASLTGTGGSYGYTF	-	TRBV28
CASSIETGAYNEQFF	-	TRBV19
CASSLEPSSNEQFF	-	TRBV28
CASSLALASVDTQYF	-	TRBV7-9
CASSEHQGARTEAFF	-	TRBV6-1
CASKPGTDYGYTF	-	TRBV19
CASSFTGRSGANVLTF	-	TRBV5-1
CASADRAQQPQHF	-	TRBV27
CASSLRTVTLAEAFF	-	TRBV5-1
CASSYPGTANSPLHF	-	TRBV6-5
CASSQVGQGRNQPQHF	-	TRBV4-1
CASSIGTGHTDTQYF	once	TRBV19
CASSVGQGNTIYF	-	TRBV25-1
CASSQWSGTDTQYF	-	TRBV4-2
CASSTLTGSAEAFF	-	TRBV5-6
CASNSRGGDQYF	-	TRBV2
CSTGQNQPQHF	-	TRBV7-9
CASSEGAGEKLFF	-	TRBV5-1
CASSVQHHSGNTIYF	-	TRBV7-9
CASSEAGNYGYTF	-	TRBV6-1
CASRSGSYEQYF	-	TRBV11-2
CAISGGQRANYGYTF	-	TRBV10-3
CASSPRRTSGKRNTGELFF	few	TRBV11-2
CASSDWGELHGDYGYTF	-	TRBV25-1
CASSTRTGLGETQYF	-	TRBV9
CSASFPGTENTEAFF	few	TRBV20-1
CASSVESWPRGSYNSPLHF	-	TRBV9
CASSSQYSNQPQHF	-	TRBV7-2
CASGLVTGDDNYGYTF	-	TRBV12-5
CASSGTSRSSYEQYF	-	TRBV5-1
CASSQGTGQETQYF	-	TRBV3-1/TRBV3-2
CASSQASNQETQYF	-	TRBV3-1/TRBV3-2
CASARRDSYNEQFF	-	TRBV6-6
CASSRRQGGPGELFF	-	TRBV18
CASSVEAWGGTDTQYF	-	TRBV9
CASSLVPGVQETQYF	-	TRBV5-1
CASSLGGQPLYNEQFF	-	TRBV7-8
CASSHGGSRRDTEAFF	-	TRBV18
CASSEKEDGEAFF	-	TRBV2